These 26 T cell receptor beta chains originate from one sample sequenced in a study of Graves' ophthalmopathy and Graves' hyperthyroidism. Beta-chain TCR CDR3 regions were amplified from RNA transcripts. First-round RT-PCR employed HTBI primers, with a second-round multiplex PCR after it. TCRdb reprocessed the multiplex PCR reads via MiXCR and lists one record per CDR3 protein. This table holds a few hundred thousand distinct CDR3 sequences, under 20% found once. Specimen: peripheral blood. These receptors originate from an adult man with Graves' ophthalmopathy.

This clonotype was seen many times. The CDR3 nucleotides read TGTGCCAGCCTTACCCCCGCCACCAACGAAGCTTTCTTT. Translating gives CASLTPATNEAFF. The rearrangement links TRBV19 to TRBJ1-1, with D hard to call. Germline V CDR1 and CDR2: LNHDA, SQIVND (reference sequence). CDR3 length equals 13 residues. V lost 9 bases and J 8 bases, leaving 19 bases between the germline ends. Full variable domain (missing parts from reference TRBV19 and TRBJ1-1): DGGITQSPKYLFRKEGQNVTLSCEQNLNHDAMYWYRQDPGQGLRLIYYSQIVNDFQKGDIAEGYSVSREKKESFPLTVTSAQKNPTAFYLCASLTPATNEAFFGQGTRLTVV.

This clonotype was recorded at least ten times. The chain carries TRBV6-1 and TRBJ2-5, with TRBD1 as a possible D gene (6 bases). Germline V gene sequence: CDR1 MNHNS, CDR2 SASEGT. The CDR3 is 14 amino acids. V was clipped by 5 bases and J by 4 bases, with 14 bases between them. CDR3 sequence (DNA): TGTGCCAGCAGTACCCCGACAGGTTTAGAGACCCAGTACTTC. This translates into CASSTPTGLETQYF.

Turning to this clonotype: This may stem from a read error, because a much larger clone lies one nucleotide away. V gene TRBV11-1 combines with J gene TRBJ2-2, with D maybe TRBD2 (5 bases). Trimming shortened V by 4 bases and J by 0 bases, and 15 bases separated the two germline ends. This CDR3 is 17 amino acids long. Per the germline V gene, CDR1 is SGHAT and CDR2 is FQDESV (reference sequence). CDR3 sequence reads: CASSSVFPGTNTGELFF. The CDR3 DNA sequence: TGTGCCAGCAGCTCAGTTTTCCCGGGGACGAACACCGGGGAGCTGTTTTTT.

This clonotype has ten or more counts. The chain recombines TRBV30 with TRBJ1-2, with D unresolved. Per germline, CDR1 GTSNPN and CDR2 SVGIG (reference sequence). CDR3 length: 14 amino acids. The ends were cut back, 4 bases at V and 1 base at J, with 13 bases in the middle. CDR3 region: CAWTLGRSNYGYTF. Here the CDR3 DNA reads TGTGCCTGGACCCTCGGGCGGAGTAACTATGGCTACACCTTC.

This clonotype has a count of ten or more. The chain joins TRBV11-2 to TRBJ2-7; TRBD2 aligns across 8 bases. CDR1 is SGHAT and CDR2 is FQNNGV in the germline V gene. The CDR3 extends over 15 amino acids. V trimming: 5 bases; J trimming: 6 bases; junction bases outside the gene matches: 12. This CDR3 reads CASSEAGEAAREQYF. The CDR3 DNA follows: TGTGCCAGCAGCGAAGCGGGGGAAGCGGCACGCGAGCAGTACTTC.

Only a few counts were recorded for this clonotype. This chain joins TRBV12-3 or TRBV12-4 and TRBJ2-5; no clear D gene. This CDR3 spans 13 amino acids. V lost 3 bases, J lost 2 bases, and 7 bases lay in between. The CDR3 DNA is TGTGCCAGCAGTTTTTCCGGGCAAGAGACCCAGTACTTC. It translates to CASSFSGQETQYF.

This clonotype was seen ten or more times. The chain is built from TRBV29-1 and TRBJ2-5, with a weak D call TRBD2 (5 bases). The germline V gene encodes CDR1 SQVTM and CDR2 ANQGSEA. This CDR3 is 12 amino acids long. The V end lost 3 bases, the J end lost 3 bases, and 8 bases lay between the germline ends. DNA for the CDR3: TGCAGCGTTGAGAGCGGTGAAGAGACCCAGTACTTC. Translating gives CSVESGEETQYF.

The chain is built from TRBV28 and TRBJ2-5, with 7 bases fitting TRBD1. This CDR3 has 13 amino acids. After removal of 7 bases from V and 5 bases from J, the junction contained 7 bases not matched to a gene. CDR1 MDHEN and CDR2 SYDVKM come from the germline V gene. Written as DNA, the CDR3 is TGTGCCAGCAAAAGGACAGGCAGGGAGACCCAGTACTTC. Protein: CASKRTGRETQYF.

This clonotype was counted ten times or more. The junction differs from germline at one of its ends, possibly a read error. The chain links TRBV12-3 or TRBV12-4 to TRBJ1-3; D might be TRBD1 (6 bases). The CDR3 covers 14 residues. The DNA for the CDR3 is TGTGCCACCCTTTCCGGGACAATGGGAAGCACCATATATTTT. Amino acids: CATLSGTMGSTIYF.

This clonotype was seen ten or more times. V gene TRBV6-2 or TRBV6-3 combines with J gene TRBJ1-2; 7 nucleotides match TRBD1. This CDR3 has 18 amino acids. Germline V gene sequence: CDR1 MNHEY, CDR2 SVGEGT. After removal of 5 bases from V and 3 bases from J, the junction contained 18 bases not matched to a gene. The CDR3 sequence is CASSLRRQGTIRDYGYTF. In nucleotides, the CDR3 is TGTGCCAGCAGTCTACGCCGACAGGGTACGATTAGGGACTATGGCTACACCTTC.

This chain connects TRBV20-1 to TRBJ1-5; 7 bases fit TRBD1. This CDR3 spans 12 amino acids. Germline values: CDR1 DFQATT, CDR2 SNEGSKA (reference sequence). The CDR3 is CSGRQGDQPQHF. CDR3 in DNA: TGCAGCGGTCGACAGGGAGATCAGCCCCAGCATTTT.

This clonotype has a count of ten or more. The chain links TRBV15 to TRBJ1-1; 8 positions agree with TRBD1. Unmatched junction bases numbered 8, after V lost 4 bases and J lost 1 base. Per the germline V gene, CDR1 is LNHNV and CDR2 is YYDKDF (reference sequence). This CDR3 region has 16 residues. This CDR3 is CATSNFRGPENTEAFF. The CDR3 DNA is TGTGCCACCAGCAACTTCAGGGGGCCCGAGAACACTGAAGCTTTCTTT.

This clonotype occurred a few times. The chain uses TRBV30 and TRBJ2-7, with 12 positions matching TRBD2. The CDR3 spans 19 residues. Germline V CDR1 and CDR2: GTSNPN, SVGIG (reference sequence). V lost 3 bases and J lost 5; bases outside the gene matches: 20. The CDR3 DNA sequence: TGTGCCTGGAGAGCGGACAGATACTTACTAGCGGGAGGTCTTAACGAGCAGTACTTC. It is translated as CAWRADRYLLAGGLNEQYF.

This clonotype was picked up one time. A single base separates this from a much larger clone, so it may be a read error. The chain recombines TRBV30 with TRBJ1-2, with TRBD1 matching over 8 bases. The CDR3 loop spans 14 amino acids. Trimming removed 4 bases from V and 6 bases from J; junction bases left unmatched: 10. Per the germline V gene, CDR1 is GTSNPN and CDR2 is SVGIG (reference sequence). The CDR3 DNA is TGTGCCTGGACCCCGGACAGGGCATATGATGGCTACACCTTC. Amino acid sequence: CAWTPDRAYDGYTF.

This clonotype has at least ten counts. This sequence joins TRBV13 and TRBJ1-5; D gene unclear. In germline, CDR1 is PRHDT, CDR2 FYEKMQ (reference sequence). The V end was cut by 0 bases, the J end by 9 bases, with 6 bases between. The CDR3 sequence is 12 residues long. The CDR3 loop is CASSLGASPQHF. As DNA, the CDR3 is TGTGCCAGCAGCTTAGGAGCTTCGCCCCAGCATTTT.

This chain uses TRBV15 with TRBJ2-5; TRBD2 matches 8 bases. Looked up from germline, CDR1 is LNHNV and CDR2 is YYDKDF (reference sequence). J was trimmed by 4 bases and V by 6 bases; bases with no gene match: 10. This CDR3 region has 15 residues. CDR3 amino acids: CATRRDGGLGETQYF. The CDR3 DNA reads TGTGCCACCAGACGTGACGGGGGACTAGGAGAGACCCAGTACTTC.

This clonotype was counted at least ten times. The rearrangement links TRBV29-1 to TRBJ1-1, with D possibly TRBD1 on 5 matching bases. V was cut by 8 bases and J by 0 bases, with 10 bases left in between. The CDR3 has 12 residues. Germline loops: CDR1 SQVTM, CDR2 ANQGSEA. DNA of the CDR3: TGCAGCTTTTTACAGGTGAACACTGAAGCTTTCTTT. Its protein product is CSFLQVNTEAFF.

This clonotype appeared many times. The rearrangement links TRBV19 to TRBJ1-2, with TRBD1 matching over 10 bases. The V and J ends lost 7 bases and 8 bases, in that order; junction bases with no gene match: 10. CDR3 length equals 14 residues. In germline, CDR1 is LNHDA, CDR2 SQIVND (reference sequence). CDR3 coding DNA: TGTGCCAGTATGCCGGGACAGGGGATTAGAGGCTACACCTTC. Translation gives CASMPGQGIRGYTF.

In its sample, this clonotype was seen a few times. The rearrangement links TRBV6-5 to TRBJ2-2; maybe TRBD2 (5 bases). V gave up 2 bases and J gave up 5 bases, with 15 bases separating them. This CDR3 region has 16 residues. Germline CDR1 reads MNHEY; CDR2 reads SVGAGI. The CDR3, as DNA: TGTGCCAGCAGTTACGGGAGTCTCTCCGGGACCGGGGAGCTGTTTTTT. Its translation: CASSYGSLSGTGELFF.

At least ten counts were recorded for this clonotype. The CDR3 sequence is CASSQAAGLSHQETQYF. CDR3 coding DNA: TGTGCCAGCAGCCAAGCGGCAGGGTTGTCCCACCAAGAGACCCAGTACTTC. V usage is TRBV4-2 and J usage is TRBJ2-5; perhaps TRBD1 as D (5 bases). The V end lost 1 base, the J end lost 0 bases, and 15 bases lay between the germline ends. The CDR3 has 17 residues. Germline V gene sequence: CDR1 LGHNA, CDR2 YNFKEQ.

A remark on this clonotype: Lacking the conserved final phenylalanine or tryptophan, this CDR3 likely reflects a read error. The chain links TRBV12-3 or TRBV12-4 to TRBJ1-1, with TRBD1 matching over 9 bases. V shed 5 bases and J 2 bases; nucleotides not matched to a gene: 6. The CDR3 extends over 15 amino acids. CDR3 protein: CASSKATGGNTEAFL. The CDR3 DNA is TGTGCCAGCAGTAAAGCGACAGGGGGAAACACTGAAGCTTTCTTG.

This clonotype was observed many times. In DNA, the CDR3 is TGTGCCAGCAGTTACTCGGGCGGGAGGTACTACGAGCAGTACTTC. It encodes CASSYSGGRYYEQYF. The chain couples TRBV6-2 or TRBV6-3 to TRBJ2-7; 8 bases match TRBD2. V shed 0 bases, J shed 3 bases, and the junction held 4 bases outside the gene matches. In germline, CDR1 is MNHEY, CDR2 SVGEGT. This CDR3 has 15 amino acids.

This clonotype was seen many times. V and J are TRBV29-1 and TRBJ1-2, with 8 positions matching TRBD1. The CDR3 contains 13 residues. Germline-derived CDR1 and CDR2 are SQVTM and ANQGSEA. The trim removed 4 bases at V and 4 bases at J, leaving 5 bases unmatched. CDR3 region: CSVGTGPAYGYTF. CDR3 coding DNA: TGCAGCGTTGGGACAGGGCCAGCCTATGGCTACACCTTC.

J is TRBJ2-7 and V is TRBV7-2; D remains unclear. The J call is doubtful: the DNA matches TRBJ2-1 better. The CDR3 runs to 15 residues. Germline V gene sequence: CDR1 SGHTA, CDR2 FQGNSA. Here the CDR3 reads CASSYSAMAGYEQFF. CDR3 nucleotide sequence: TGTGCCAGCAGCTATTCAGCGATGGCTGGTTACGAGCAGTTCTTC.

This clonotype was observed a handful of times. The chain joins TRBV27 to TRBJ2-7; TRBD1 agrees at 7 bases. Per the germline V gene, CDR1 is MNHEY and CDR2 is SMNVEV (reference sequence). This CDR3 spans 15 amino acids. The V gene end was trimmed by 4 bases and the J gene end by 2 bases; junction bases not matched to a gene: 8. CDR3: CASSSRGTDTYEQYF. DNA of the CDR3: TGTGCCAGCAGTTCTAGGGGGACAGATACCTACGAGCAGTACTTC.

This clonotype was counted ten times or more. This chain's CDR3 is CASSLAGGATYEQYF. Written as DNA, the CDR3 is TGTGCCAGCAGCTTAGCTGGAGGGGCCACCTACGAGCAGTACTTC. The J gene is TRBJ2-7, the V gene TRBV7-9, with D perhaps TRBD2 (6 bases). The germline V and J ends were trimmed by 0 bases and 2 bases, with 11 bases remaining between them. Germline CDR1 is SEHNR and CDR2 is FQNEAQ (reference sequence). The CDR3 is 15 amino acids.